This T cell receptor (beta chain) was observed in a study of blood T cell repertoires in COVID-19 (dated by TCRdb to 2018 to 2021). About the study as a whole: The collaborator samples originated in the United States, Italy and Spain and spanned the acute and convalescent phases of COVID-19. Where available, HLA class I and class II types were obtained from metadata supplied by the sample provider rather than from assay-based typing. The samples were drawn from two sources: the first 160 participants of the ongoing ImmuneRACE study, and over 950 subjects contributed by 6 global collaborators. A de-identified subject ID, COVID-19 status, age in years and sex were almost always included in the sample metadata. The repertoires were released in a freely available public database intended as a resource for research on the immune response to SARS-CoV-2. The material from the prospective study consisted of cDNA or gDNA derived from T cells, B-cell-depleted T cells, or PBMCs. The dataset comprised deeply sampled blood TCRbeta repertoires from subjects exposed to, actively infected with, or recovered from COVID-19. Study-wide conclusions, independent of this receptor: How much clinical and demographic metadata was included differed by source and by participant, and the metadata was provided uncurated.

TCRbeta CDR3 regions were amplified from genomic DNA by means of the immunoSEQ Assay, a bias-controlled multiplex PCR. Per the original workflow: The number of nucleated cells in each sample was estimated from the amplification of reference gene primers within the assay. To quantify the absolute abundance of each unique TCRbeta CDR3 rearrangement, sequence reads were collapsed and filtered. For each sample, productive Simpson clonality was calculated as the square root of Simpson's diversity index over productive rearrangements. TCRdb took this table from immuneACCESS and kept in-frame rearrangements with V and J called. Such tables lack part of the clones; where checked against another copy, unresolved V genes explain under half of the gap, and the rest is unexplained. That table supplies the V and J calls and clone size; D and trimming were determined from the DNA. The sample has roughly 200,000 clones on record, around 85% of them singletons. The ten largest clonotypes hold around 19% of the sample.

Participants in the prospective study were aged roughly 18 to 100 years, lived in 20 to 30 United States geographic areas, and enrolled through a virtual design. In the prospective study, cohorts were assigned on the basis of participant-reported clinical history obtained from a screening survey and a study questionnaire. Recovered participants in ImmuneRACE Cohort 3 were defined by two consecutive negative NP/OP PCR tests, clearance by a healthcare professional, or resolution of symptoms. In the prospective study, mobile phlebotomists collected whole blood, serum and a nasopharyngeal or oropharyngeal swab from each participant. Participants in the prospective study had the option to provide additional blood draws and questionnaires over a roughly 2-month period. Before DNA extraction, blood samples from the prospective study were shipped at room temperature or frozen. In regard to this clone: The antigen it recognizes is unknown. No much larger clone is present one base from it, and per-base qualities are unavailable.

The germline ends are 16 bases apart after V is trimmed by 5 bases and J by 9 bases. The germline V gene (reference sequence) provides CDR1 LNHNV and CDR2 YYDKDF. From cysteine to phenylalanine, the CDR3 is 13 amino acids long. The retained sequence is limited to the CDR3, 39 bases, with the frame set at the first base. The sequenced sample was PBMCs or T cells enriched from blood (not recorded which). The sequence derives from a man between 40 and 49 years old who had recovered from COVID-19. Recombination joined TRBV15 with TRBJ1-2, with the D segment identity uncertain. The DNA is as follows: TGTGCCACCAGCTTCGACGGGGAGTCAAGCTACACCTTC. Its protein product is CATSFDGESSYTF.